This record looks at one T cell receptor (beta chain) sequence and its context. The antigen remains unidentified. The record originates from a study of T cell responses to AZD1222 COVID-19 vaccine. Germline lookup yields CDR1 KGHDR and CDR2 SFDVKD. This CDR3 spans 15 amino acids. V was pared by 3 bases and J by 4 bases, with 11 bases between. Study-level points and caveats: Spike-spanning, vaccine-associated CD4 TCRs were dominant at 160-218 and 743-854. Repertoires in all cases were sampled only once the peak T cell response had passed. Most donors were white British, females outnumbered males, and clonal diversity was possibly underestimated.

The protocol was immunoSEQ multiplex PCR, while the TCRdb copy is restricted to in-frame clones and leaves out a portion. The table records some 98,000 clones, 84% of them present only once. This clonotype originated in an adult who received the AZD1222 COVID-19 vaccine. The sample was peripheral blood, taken 28 days after the second AZD1222 dose. The chain is built from TRBV24-1 and TRBJ2-2; D may be TRBD2 (5 bases). The CDR3 sequence: CATSDARAGTGELFF. The CDR3 DNA reads as TGTGCCACCAGTGATGCTCGGGCGGGCACCGGGGAGCTGTTTTTT.